A single sample gave rise to the 20 T cell receptor beta chains below, sequenced in a study of beta chain features in type 1 diabetes. Their target antigens are unknown. What was sequenced were expressed TCRB transcripts, since all of the isolated RNA had been reverse transcribed. This table comes from immunoSEQ multiplex PCR, and its TCRdb copy is limited to in-frame clones, with some not included. Of a few hundred thousand clones listed, approximately 16% are singletons. Study-wide results and limits: Shortening that was moderate but significant affected the TCRB CDR3s of Type 1 diabetes patients in all four CD4+ subsets.

What was sequenced was naive CD4+ T cells from blood. These receptors all come from a man aged 25-45 years with type 1 diabetes.

The rearrangement uses TRBV4-1 and TRBJ2-5; 9 nucleotides align to TRBD1. Losses at the gene ends were 2 bases for V and 4 bases for J; bases not matched to a gene: 5. Germline CDR1 is MGHRA and CDR2 is YSYEKL. The CDR3 totals 15 residues. CDR3 DNA sequence: TGCGCCAGCAGCCAAAATACAGGGGGCTCAGAGACCCAGTACTTC. As protein: CASSQNTGGSETQYF.

V is TRBV29-1 and J is TRBJ1-1; no reliable D call. The CDR3 sequence is 12 residues long. Looked up from germline, CDR1 is SQVTM and CDR2 is ANQGSEA. Between the trimmed V and J ends, which lost 0 bases and 0 bases, there was a span of 2 bases. The DNA of the CDR3 is TGCAGCGTTGAAGATTTGAACACTGAAGCTTTCTTT. Protein: CSVEDLNTEAFF.

This clone came up a few times. The chain uses TRBV14 and TRBJ2-3; TRBD1 matches 9 bases. V shed 4 bases, J shed 1 base, and the junction held 9 bases outside the gene matches. Germline CDR1 is SGHDN and CDR2 is FVKESK. The CDR3 length is 17 residues. The CDR3 sequence: CASSPFTGGWGTDTQYF. The CDR3 DNA is TGTGCCAGCAGCCCATTTACAGGGGGCTGGGGCACAGATACGCAGTATTTT.

This clone was recorded many times. This chain uses TRBV30 with TRBJ2-4; D may be TRBD1 (5 bases). There are 13 residues in the CDR3. V dropped 8 bases and J dropped 7 bases, with 18 bases sitting between them. From germline, CDR1 is GTSNPN and CDR2 SVGIG (reference sequence). DNA for the CDR3: TGTGCCCTCGACAGCGCCGCGAGGAACATTCAGTACTTC. Protein product: CALDSAARNIQYF.

A remark on this clone: Other nucleotide sequences from this sample produce the same CDR3. V is TRBV5-4 and J is TRBJ2-7; TRBD1 might be the D (5 bases). Trimming left V 0 bases short and J 6 bases short, with 7 bases between. In germline, CDR1 is SGHNT, CDR2 YYREEE (reference sequence). This CDR3 has 12 amino acids. This chain's CDR3 is CASSLARAEQYF. CDR3 DNA sequence: TGTGCCAGCAGCTTGGCCAGGGCCGAGCAGTACTTC.

The chain recombines TRBV18 with TRBJ2-5, with D perhaps TRBD2 (5 bases). The CDR3 consists of 13 residues. Germline V gene lookup returns CDR1 KGHSH and CDR2 LQKENI. Trimming took off 8 bases at V and 5 bases at J, with 15 bases between the two ends. The CDR3: CASPGGSRETQYF. CDR3 bases: TGTGCCAGCCCCGGAGGCAGCCGGGAGACCCAGTACTTC.

In the case of this clone: Other DNA sequences within the sample encode an identical CDR3. The rearrangement links TRBV7-2 to TRBJ2-7; a possible D gene is TRBD1 (6 bases). The CDR3 runs 13 residues. CDR1 and CDR2 (germline): SGHTA, FQGNSA. V was shortened by 3 bases and J by 1 base, with 7 bases between the two germline ends. The CDR3 here is CASSLDRSYEQYF. In DNA, the CDR3 is TGTGCCAGCAGCTTGGACAGATCCTACGAGCAGTACTTC.

The rearrangement links TRBV29-1 to TRBJ2-3, with D perhaps matching TRBD2 (5 bases). The CDR3 has 13 residues. V lost 1 base and J lost 6, with 11 bases in between. Germline-derived CDR1 and CDR2 are SQVTM and ANQGSEA. The CDR3 DNA reads TGCAGCGTTGAAGGGCCTGGCGGGGATACGCAGTATTTT. It translates to CSVEGPGGDTQYF.

This clone was seen only a few times. The chain recombines TRBV27 with TRBJ2-7; D is uncertain. The germline V gene encodes CDR1 MNHEY and CDR2 SMNVEV (reference sequence). V was pared by 7 bases and J by 7 bases, with 20 bases between. This CDR3 comprises 14 residues. The CDR3 protein is CASKDGRPMFEQYF. The CDR3 DNA reads TGTGCCAGCAAGGATGGGCGGCCGATGTTTGAGCAGTACTTC.

This clone was seen only a few times. The chain couples TRBV30 to TRBJ2-1; D is perhaps TRBD2 (5 bases). This CDR3 region has 13 residues. CDR1 is GTSNPN, CDR2 SVGIG, per germline (reference sequence). Deletions cut 3 bases from V and 4 bases from J, with 10 bases between. The CDR3, as DNA: TGTGCCTGGAGGCGGGTGGGGTACAATGAGCAGTTCTTC. It encodes CAWRRVGYNEQFF.

The chain couples TRBV18 to TRBJ2-7; the match to TRBD1 covers 7 bases. The CDR3 runs to 15 residues. J was trimmed by 4 bases and V by 0 bases; bases with no gene match: 6. The germline CDR1 and CDR2 sequences are KGHSH and LQKENI. CDR3 residues: CASSPPSGGNYEQYF. DNA of the CDR3: TGTGCCAGCTCACCACCGTCAGGGGGTAATTACGAGCAGTACTTC.

The genes are TRBV30 and TRBJ1-2, with TRBD1 as a possible D gene (5 bases). Germline V gene lookup returns CDR1 GTSNPN and CDR2 SVGIG (reference sequence). Trimming removed 4 bases from V and 1 base from J, with 16 bases in between. The CDR3 contains 15 residues. Here the CDR3 reads CAWIAGTFFNYGYTF. Here the CDR3 DNA reads TGTGCCTGGATCGCCGGGACTTTCTTTAACTATGGCTACACCTTC.

This clone was seen just once. The J gene is TRBJ1-1, the V gene TRBV29-1; D remains ambiguous. The germline CDR1 and CDR2 sequences are SQVTM and ANQGSEA. This CDR3 is 13 amino acids long. V was cut by 7 bases and J by 2 bases, with 14 bases left in between. This chain's CDR3 is CSAVGRPNTEAFF. The DNA of the CDR3 is TGCAGCGCAGTCGGACGGCCAAACACTGAAGCTTTCTTT.

This clone was counted only a few times. The J gene is TRBJ1-1, the V gene TRBV7-3; D uncertain. CDR1 and CDR2 from the germline V gene are SGHTA and FQGTGA. The V end was cut by 5 bases, the J end by 3 bases, with 7 bases between. CDR3 size: 12 residues. The CDR3 loop is CASSRGDTEAFF. The DNA of the CDR3 is TGTGCCAGCAGCCGCGGGGACACTGAAGCTTTCTTT.

The chain employs TRBV29-1 and TRBJ2-3, with 15 bases fitting TRBD2. The CDR3 sequence is 15 residues long. With V trimmed by 7 bases and J by 3 bases, 5 bases remained unmatched. The germline gives CDR1 SQVTM, CDR2 ANQGSEA. The CDR3 coding sequence is TGCAGCGCCGGACTAGCGGGAGGGCCGACAGATACGCAGTATTTT. Translating gives CSAGLAGGPTDTQYF.

The chain combines TRBV29-1 with TRBJ1-1; possible D gene TRBD1, 6 bases. Germline CDR1 and CDR2: SQVTM and ANQGSEA. The CDR3 extends over 13 amino acids. Trimming pared 4 bases from V and 5 bases from J, leaving 14 bases between. The CDR3 region has the DNA TGCAGCGTTGTCCCGAGGGGGGGAACTGAAGCTTTCTTT. Translating it yields CSVVPRGGTEAFF.

In this sample, this clone turned up a few times. This sequence joins TRBV28 and TRBJ2-7, with a weak D call TRBD1 (5 bases). V dropped 5 bases and J dropped 4 bases, with 15 bases sitting between them. Germline values: CDR1 MDHEN, CDR2 SYDVKM. CDR3 size: 14 residues. The CDR3 coding sequence is TGTGCCAGCAGTCTTGGACATGGGAAGTACGAGCAGTACTTC. Its translation is CASSLGHGKYEQYF.

In this sample, this clone turned up a few times. This sequence joins TRBV7-2 and TRBJ2-5; 7 bases line up with TRBD2. Germline V gene lookup returns CDR1 SGHTA and CDR2 FQGNSA. The CDR3 is 15 residues long. V was pared by 4 bases and J by 0 bases, with 5 bases of the junction left unmatched. The CDR3 here is CASSWDSGYQETQYF. DNA of the CDR3: TGTGCCAGCAGCTGGGATAGCGGGTACCAAGAGACCCAGTACTTC.

This clone was observed a handful of times. This chain connects TRBV5-1 to TRBJ2-2, with D uncertain. The germline V and J ends were trimmed by 2 bases and 5 bases, with 7 bases remaining between them. Looked up from germline, CDR1 is SGHRS and CDR2 is YFSETQ. This CDR3 region has 13 residues. The CDR3 sequence is CASSFPGTGELFF. The CDR3 coding sequence is TGCGCCAGCAGCTTCCCAGGAACCGGGGAGCTGTTTTTT.

The rearrangement links TRBV2 to TRBJ1-1; unclear D gene. CDR1 and CDR2 from the germline V gene are SNHLY and FYNNEI. The CDR3 length is 13 residues. Trimming stripped 0 bases from V and 4 bases from J, with 6 bases between. The CDR3 DNA reads TGTGCCAGCAGTGAAGCGGGAGTCACTGAAGCTTTCTTT. It is translated as CASSEAGVTEAFF.